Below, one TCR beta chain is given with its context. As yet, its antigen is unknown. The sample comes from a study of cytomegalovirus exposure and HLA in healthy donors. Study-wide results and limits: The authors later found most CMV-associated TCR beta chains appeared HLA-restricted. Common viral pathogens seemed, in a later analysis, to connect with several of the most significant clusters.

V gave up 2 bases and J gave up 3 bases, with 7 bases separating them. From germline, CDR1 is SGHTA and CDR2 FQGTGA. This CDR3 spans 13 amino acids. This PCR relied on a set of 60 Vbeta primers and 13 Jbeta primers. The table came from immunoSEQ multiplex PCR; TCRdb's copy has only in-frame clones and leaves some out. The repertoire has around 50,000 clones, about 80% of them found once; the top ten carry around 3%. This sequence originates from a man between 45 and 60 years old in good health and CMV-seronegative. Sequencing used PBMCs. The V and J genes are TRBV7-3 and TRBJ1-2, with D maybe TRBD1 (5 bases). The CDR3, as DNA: TGTGCCAGCAGCTTAGGAGGGGACTATGGCTACACCTTC. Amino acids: CASSLGGDYGYTF.